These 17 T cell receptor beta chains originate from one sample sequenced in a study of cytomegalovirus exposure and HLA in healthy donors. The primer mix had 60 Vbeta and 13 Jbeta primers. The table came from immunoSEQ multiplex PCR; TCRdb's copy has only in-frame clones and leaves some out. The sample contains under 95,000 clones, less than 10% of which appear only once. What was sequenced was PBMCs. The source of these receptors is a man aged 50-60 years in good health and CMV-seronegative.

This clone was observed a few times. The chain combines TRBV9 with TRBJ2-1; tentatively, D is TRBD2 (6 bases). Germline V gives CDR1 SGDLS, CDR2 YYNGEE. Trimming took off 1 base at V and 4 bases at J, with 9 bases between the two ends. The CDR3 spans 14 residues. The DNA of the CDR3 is TGTGCCAGCAGCGTAACGGGAGAGTACAATGAGCAGTTCTTC. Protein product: CASSVTGEYNEQFF.

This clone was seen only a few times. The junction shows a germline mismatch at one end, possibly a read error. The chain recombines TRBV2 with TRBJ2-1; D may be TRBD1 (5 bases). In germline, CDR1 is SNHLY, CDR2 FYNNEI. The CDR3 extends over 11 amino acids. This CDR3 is CAGWGGNEQFF. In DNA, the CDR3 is TGCGCTGGTTGGGGCGGCAATGAGCAGTTCTTC.

The CDR3 region has the DNA TGTGCCATCAGACCGGGACTACAGTACCCTGAAGCTTTCTTT. Translation: CAIRPGLQYPEAFF. This rearrangement joins TRBV10-3 to TRBJ1-1; the D gene is possibly TRBD1 (5 bases). V was cut by 6 bases and J by 6 bases, with 17 bases left in between. The V gene's germline CDR1 is ENHRY and CDR2 SYGVKD. The CDR3 contains 14 residues.

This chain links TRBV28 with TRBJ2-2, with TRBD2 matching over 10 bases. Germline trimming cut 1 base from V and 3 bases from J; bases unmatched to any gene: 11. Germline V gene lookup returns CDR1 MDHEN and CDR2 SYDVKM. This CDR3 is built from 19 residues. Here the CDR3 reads CASSLSLTSGESDTGELFF. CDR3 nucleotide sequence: TGTGCCAGCAGTTTATCTCTTACTAGCGGGGAATCGGACACCGGGGAGCTGTTTTTT. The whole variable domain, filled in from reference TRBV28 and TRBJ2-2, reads DVKVTQSSRYLVKRTGEKVFLECVQDMDHENMFWYRQDPGLGLRLIYFSYDVKMKEKGDIPEGYSVSREKKERFSLILESASTNQTSMYLCASSLSLTSGESDTGELFFGEGSRLTVL.

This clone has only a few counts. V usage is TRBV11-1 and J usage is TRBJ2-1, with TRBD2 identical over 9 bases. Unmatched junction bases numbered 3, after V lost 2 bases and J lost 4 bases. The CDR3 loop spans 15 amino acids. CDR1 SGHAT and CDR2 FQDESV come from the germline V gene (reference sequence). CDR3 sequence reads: CASSLMRGGYNEQFF. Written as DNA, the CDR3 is TGTGCCAGCAGCTTAATGCGGGGGGGATACAATGAGCAGTTCTTC.

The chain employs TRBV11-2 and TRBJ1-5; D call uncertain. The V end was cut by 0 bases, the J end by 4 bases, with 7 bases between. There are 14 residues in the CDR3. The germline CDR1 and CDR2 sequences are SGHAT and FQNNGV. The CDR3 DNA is TGTGCCAGCAGCTTAGATAATTATAATCAGCCCCAGCATTTT. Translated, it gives CASSLDNYNQPQHF.

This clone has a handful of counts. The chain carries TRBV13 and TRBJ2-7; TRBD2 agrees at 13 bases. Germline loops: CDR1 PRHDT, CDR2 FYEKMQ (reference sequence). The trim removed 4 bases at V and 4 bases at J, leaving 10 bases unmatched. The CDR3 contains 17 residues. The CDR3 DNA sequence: TGTGCCAGCAGCTCCCCCGGACTAGCGGGAGACTCGTACGAGCAGTACTTC. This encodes CASSSPGLAGDSYEQYF.

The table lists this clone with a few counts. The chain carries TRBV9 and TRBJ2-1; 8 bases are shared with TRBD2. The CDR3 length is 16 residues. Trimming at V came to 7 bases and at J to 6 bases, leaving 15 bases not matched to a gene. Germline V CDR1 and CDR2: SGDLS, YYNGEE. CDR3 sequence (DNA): TGTGCCAGCCGAGAGGGGCCCGGACTAGCCCCCAATGAGCAGTTCTTC. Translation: CASREGPGLAPNEQFF.

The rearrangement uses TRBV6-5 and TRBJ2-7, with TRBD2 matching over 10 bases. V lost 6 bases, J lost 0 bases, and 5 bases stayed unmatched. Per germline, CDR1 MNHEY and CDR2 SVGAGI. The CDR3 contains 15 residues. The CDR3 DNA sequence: TGTGCCAGCAGCCCGGGGACTAGCGACTCCTACGAGCAGTACTTC. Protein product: CASSPGTSDSYEQYF.

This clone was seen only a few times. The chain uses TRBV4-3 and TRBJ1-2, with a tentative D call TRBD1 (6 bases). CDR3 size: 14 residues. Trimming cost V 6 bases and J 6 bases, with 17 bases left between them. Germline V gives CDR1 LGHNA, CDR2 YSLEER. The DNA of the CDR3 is TGCGCCAGCAGTTCAAACAGGGAAATGGATGGCTACACCTTC. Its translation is CASSSNREMDGYTF.

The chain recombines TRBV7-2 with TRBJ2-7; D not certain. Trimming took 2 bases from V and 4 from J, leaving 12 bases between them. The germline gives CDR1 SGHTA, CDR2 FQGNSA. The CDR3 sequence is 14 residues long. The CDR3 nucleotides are TGTGCCAGCAGCTTATCGGAGACTTCATACGAGCAGTACTTC. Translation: CASSLSETSYEQYF.

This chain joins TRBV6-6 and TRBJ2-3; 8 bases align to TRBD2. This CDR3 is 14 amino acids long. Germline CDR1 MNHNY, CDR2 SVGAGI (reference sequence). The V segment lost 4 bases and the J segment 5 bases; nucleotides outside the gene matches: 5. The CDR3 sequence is CASSSGGAGDTQYF. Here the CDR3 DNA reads TGTGCCAGCAGTTCGGGGGGGGCCGGAGATACGCAGTATTTT.

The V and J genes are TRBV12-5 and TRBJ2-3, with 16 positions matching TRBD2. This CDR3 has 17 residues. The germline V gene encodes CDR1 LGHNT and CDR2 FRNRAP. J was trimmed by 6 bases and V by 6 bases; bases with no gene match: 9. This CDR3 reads CASGPGTSGRGSDTQYF. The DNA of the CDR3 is TGTGCTAGTGGCCCCGGGACTAGCGGGAGGGGTTCGGATACGCAGTATTTT.

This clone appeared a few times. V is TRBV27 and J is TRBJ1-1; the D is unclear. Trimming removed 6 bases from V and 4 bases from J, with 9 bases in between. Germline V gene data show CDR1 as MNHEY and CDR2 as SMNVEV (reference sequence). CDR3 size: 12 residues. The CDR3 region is CASREAGTEAFF. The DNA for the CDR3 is TGTGCCAGCAGGGAGGCGGGCACTGAAGCTTTCTTT.

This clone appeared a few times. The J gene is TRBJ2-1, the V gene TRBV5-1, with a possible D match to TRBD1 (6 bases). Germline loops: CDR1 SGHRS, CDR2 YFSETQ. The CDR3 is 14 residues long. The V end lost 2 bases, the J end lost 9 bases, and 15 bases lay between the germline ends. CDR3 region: CASSFFQGLGEQFF. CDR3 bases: TGCGCCAGCAGCTTTTTCCAGGGGTTGGGTGAGCAGTTCTTC.

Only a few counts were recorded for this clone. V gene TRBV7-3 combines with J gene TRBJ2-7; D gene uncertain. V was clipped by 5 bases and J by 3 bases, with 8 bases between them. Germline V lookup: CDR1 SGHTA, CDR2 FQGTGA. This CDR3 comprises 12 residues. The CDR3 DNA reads TGTGCCAGCAGCCCTATCAACTACGAGCAGTACTTC. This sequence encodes CASSPINYEQYF.

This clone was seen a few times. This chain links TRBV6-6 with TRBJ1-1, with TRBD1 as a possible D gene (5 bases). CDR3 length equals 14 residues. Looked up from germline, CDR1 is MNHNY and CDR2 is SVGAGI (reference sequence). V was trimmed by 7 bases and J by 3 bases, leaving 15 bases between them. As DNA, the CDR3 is TGTGCCAGCAAGAAGGGACTTTCCTACACTGAAGCTTTCTTT. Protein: CASKKGLSYTEAFF.